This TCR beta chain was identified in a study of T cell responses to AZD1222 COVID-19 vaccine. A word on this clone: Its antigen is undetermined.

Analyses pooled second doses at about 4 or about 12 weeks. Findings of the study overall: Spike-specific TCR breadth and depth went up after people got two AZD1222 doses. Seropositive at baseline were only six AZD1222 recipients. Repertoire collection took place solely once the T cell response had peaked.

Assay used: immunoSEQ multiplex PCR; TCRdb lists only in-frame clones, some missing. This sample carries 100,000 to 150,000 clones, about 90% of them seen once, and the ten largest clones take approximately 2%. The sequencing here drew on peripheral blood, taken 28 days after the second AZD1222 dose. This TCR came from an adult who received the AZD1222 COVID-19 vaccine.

The CDR3 spells CASSLATLTDTQYF. In DNA, the CDR3 is TGCGCCAGCAGCTTGGCTACCCTCACAGATACGCAGTATTTT. The chain recombines TRBV5-1 with TRBJ2-3; the D is unclear. The CDR3 runs to 14 residues. Trimming cost V 0 bases and J 2 bases, with 7 bases left between them. CDR1 and CDR2 from the germline V gene are SGHRS and YFSETQ.